This is a list of T cell receptor beta chains from one sample in a study of cytomegalovirus exposure and HLA in healthy donors. Libraries were prepared by immunoSEQ multiplex PCR; TCRdb keeps only in-frame clonotypes and omits some of them. The table has 85,000 to 120,000 clones, roughly 94% seen once. The sequenced sample consisted of PBMCs. The receptors stem from a woman aged 18-30 years in good health and CMV-seronegative. Both conserved end residues are part of each CDR3.

j_call | v_call | cdr3_aa
TRBJ2-5 | TRBV5-1 | CASSRTSGKETQYF
TRBJ1-5 | TRBV7-2 | CASSPQNNQPQHF
TRBJ1-1 | TRBV7-9 | CASSHRDKPLTEAFF
TRBJ2-5 | TRBV11-2 | CASSLGAPGGETQYF
TRBJ1-1 | TRBV5-1 | CASSFLSQGNTEAFF
TRBJ2-3 | TRBV27 | CASRSATDTQYF
TRBJ2-7 | TRBV4-1 | CASSQVGLGSYEQYF
TRBJ1-2 | TRBV27 | CASSFLQGEGYTF
TRBJ2-5 | TRBV14 | CASSQDRGVGETQYF
TRBJ1-2 | TRBV4-2 | CASSQSSQGIGYTF
TRBJ1-2 | TRBV29-1 | CSVLDREGNYGYTF
TRBJ1-2 | TRBV10-3 | CASGGRAAHLLGYTF
TRBJ2-7 | TRBV7-9 | CASSLFILAGSYEQYF
TRBJ2-7 | TRBV4-2 | CASSQRQAYEQYF
TRBJ1-2 | TRBV7-8 | CASSARQGYRYGYTF
TRBJ2-5 | TRBV7-8 | CASSDWEGRTQYF
TRBJ2-1 | TRBV6-6 | CASREGYNEQFF
TRBJ1-3 | TRBV30 | CAWSVNGRNTIYF
TRBJ2-7 | TRBV15 | CATSRVPSGRASGEQYF
TRBJ2-6 | TRBV10-1 | CASSDPSWANVLTF
TRBJ1-2 | TRBV19 | CASSKRDTSNYGYTF
TRBJ2-5 | TRBV5-1 | CASSSIRAIQETQYF
TRBJ1-6 | TRBV19 | CASSSGSTGQGWSPLHF
TRBJ2-7 | TRBV5-6 | CASSDSGRDNEQYF
TRBJ1-1 | TRBV5-1 | CASSEQGRQAFF
TRBJ1-2 | TRBV27 | CATSGGAGGYTF
TRBJ1-3 | TRBV27 | CASSSGTGPSGNTIYF
TRBJ1-1 | TRBV15 | CATSSQGQGNTEAFF
TRBJ2-5 | TRBV4-1 | CASRLQGAALETQYF
TRBJ2-7 | TRBV18 | CASSPGTTYEQYF
TRBJ2-4 | TRBV29-1 | CSAGTLAKNIQYF
TRBJ2-2 | TRBV6-6 | CASITGYTGELFF
TRBJ2-7 | TRBV9 | CASSIRQGSSYEQYF
TRBJ2-6 | TRBV15 | CATSRDYSNTGANVLTF
TRBJ1-2 | TRBV20-1 | CSASDRDGYTF
TRBJ1-6 | TRBV27 | CASSLSSGYSPLHF
TRBJ1-1 | TRBV27 | CASSLNLAGGYTEAFF
TRBJ2-6 | TRBV11-3 | CASSSGSGANVLTF
TRBJ2-3 | TRBV18 | CASSPGQGWNTQYF
TRBJ2-1 | TRBV6-5 | CASKGTYNEQFF
TRBJ2-2 | TRBV4-3 | CASSQEAGQAGTGELFF
TRBJ1-5 | TRBV1 | CTSSQDRRGQSNQPQHF
TRBJ2-1 | TRBV13 | CASSSRDGLAGQNEQFF
TRBJ2-5 | TRBV19 | CASSSHSGALQETQYF
TRBJ2-5 | TRBV6-4 | CAKMGLAGTQETQYF